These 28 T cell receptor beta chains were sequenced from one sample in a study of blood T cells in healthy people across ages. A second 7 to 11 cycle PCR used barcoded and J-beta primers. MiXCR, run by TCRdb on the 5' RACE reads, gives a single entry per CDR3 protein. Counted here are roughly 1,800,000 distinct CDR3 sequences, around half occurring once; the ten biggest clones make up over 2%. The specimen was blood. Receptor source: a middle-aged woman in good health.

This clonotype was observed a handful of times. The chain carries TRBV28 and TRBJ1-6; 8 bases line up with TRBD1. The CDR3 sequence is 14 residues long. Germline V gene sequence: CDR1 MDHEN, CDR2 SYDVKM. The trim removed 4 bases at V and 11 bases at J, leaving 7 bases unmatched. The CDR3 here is CASSSLDRDAPLHF. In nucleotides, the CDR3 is TGTGCCAGCAGTTCGCTGGACAGGGACGCACCCCTCCACTTT.

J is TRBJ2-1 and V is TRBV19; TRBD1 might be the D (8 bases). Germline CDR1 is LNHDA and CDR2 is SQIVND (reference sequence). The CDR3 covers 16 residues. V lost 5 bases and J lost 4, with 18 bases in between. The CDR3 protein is CASSRPQGGSYNEQFF. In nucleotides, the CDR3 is TGTGCCAGTAGTCGCCCACAGGGGGGGAGTTACAATGAGCAGTTCTTC. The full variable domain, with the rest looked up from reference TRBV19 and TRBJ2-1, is DGGITQSPKYLFRKEGQNVTLSCEQNLNHDAMYWYRQDPGQGLRLIYYSQIVNDFQKGDIAEGYSVSREKKESFPLTVTSAQKNPTAFYLCASSRPQGGSYNEQFFGPGTRLTVL.

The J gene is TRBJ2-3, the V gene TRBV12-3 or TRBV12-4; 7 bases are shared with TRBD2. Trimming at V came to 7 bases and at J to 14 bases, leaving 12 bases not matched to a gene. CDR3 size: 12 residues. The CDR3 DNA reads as TGTGCCAGCACCTCTTTGGCGGGGGAGAGGTATTTT. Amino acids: CASTSLAGERYF.

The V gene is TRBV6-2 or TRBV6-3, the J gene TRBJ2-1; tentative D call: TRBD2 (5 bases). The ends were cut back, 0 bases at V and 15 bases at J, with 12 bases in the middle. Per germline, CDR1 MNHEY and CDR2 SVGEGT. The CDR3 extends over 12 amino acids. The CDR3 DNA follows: TGTGCCAGCAGTTACTCAAGTTGGGAGAGGTTCTTC. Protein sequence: CASSYSSWERFF.

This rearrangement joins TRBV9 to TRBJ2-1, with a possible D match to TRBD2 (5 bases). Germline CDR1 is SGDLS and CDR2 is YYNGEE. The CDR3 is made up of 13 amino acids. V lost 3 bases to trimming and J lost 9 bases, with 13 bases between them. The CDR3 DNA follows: TGTGCCAGCAGCGCCTCTAGCCGGACTGAGCAGTTCTTC. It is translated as CASSASSRTEQFF.

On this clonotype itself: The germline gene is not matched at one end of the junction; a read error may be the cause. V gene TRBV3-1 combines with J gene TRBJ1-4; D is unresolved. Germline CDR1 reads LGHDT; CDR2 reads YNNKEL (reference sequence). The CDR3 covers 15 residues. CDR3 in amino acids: CANSQDRFWREKLFF. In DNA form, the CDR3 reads TGTGCCAACAGCCAGGACCGATTCTGGAGGGAAAAACTGTTTTTT.

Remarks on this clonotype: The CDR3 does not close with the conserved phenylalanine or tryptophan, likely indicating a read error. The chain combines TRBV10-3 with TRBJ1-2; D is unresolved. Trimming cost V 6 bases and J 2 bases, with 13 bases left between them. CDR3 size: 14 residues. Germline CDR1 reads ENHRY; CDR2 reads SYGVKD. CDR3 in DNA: TGTGCCATCAGGGCCCGGGAGGAGAACTATGGCTACACCTTA. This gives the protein CAIRAREENYGYTL.

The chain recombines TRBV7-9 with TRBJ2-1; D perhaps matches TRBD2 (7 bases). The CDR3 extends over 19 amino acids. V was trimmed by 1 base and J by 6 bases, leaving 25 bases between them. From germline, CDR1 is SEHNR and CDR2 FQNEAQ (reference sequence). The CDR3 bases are TGTGCCAGCAGCTTAGTCCGGGGGCGGGGGAGAGGCGGGACCAATGAGCAGTTCTTC. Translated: CASSLVRGRGRGGTNEQFF.

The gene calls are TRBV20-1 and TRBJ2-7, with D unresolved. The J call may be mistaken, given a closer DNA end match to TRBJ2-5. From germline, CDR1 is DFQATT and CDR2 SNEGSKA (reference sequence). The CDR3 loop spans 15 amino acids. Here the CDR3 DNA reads TGCAGTGCTACGATCGGACCCGCCCCCCAAGAGACCCAGTACTTC. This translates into CSATIGPAPQETQYF.

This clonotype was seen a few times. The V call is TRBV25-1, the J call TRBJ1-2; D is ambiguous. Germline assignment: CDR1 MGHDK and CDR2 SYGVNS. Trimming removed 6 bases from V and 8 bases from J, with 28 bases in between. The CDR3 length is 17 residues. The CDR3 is CASSPAVGPVGIEGYTF. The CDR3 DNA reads TGTGCCAGCAGCCCAGCAGTCGGGCCAGTAGGAATCGAGGGCTACACCTTC.

Here the CDR3 reads CASSQSEQKGETQYF. The DNA of the CDR3 is TGCGCCAGCAGCCAGTCTGAACAGAAGGGAGAGACCCAGTACTTC. This chain links TRBV4-3 with TRBJ2-5, with D hard to call. There are 15 residues in the CDR3. V lost 3 bases and J lost 4, with 15 bases in between. Germline V gives CDR1 LGHNA, CDR2 YSLEER.

This CDR3 reads CSVARDRGPLVQYF. The DNA for the CDR3 is TGCAGCGTTGCCCGGGACAGGGGGCCTCTAGTGCAGTACTTC. The genes are TRBV29-1 and TRBJ2-5; 12 bases map to TRBD1. The CDR3 runs to 14 residues. J gave up 11 bases and V 4 bases, and 11 bases lay outside the gene matches. The germline V gene has CDR1 SQVTM and CDR2 ANQGSEA.

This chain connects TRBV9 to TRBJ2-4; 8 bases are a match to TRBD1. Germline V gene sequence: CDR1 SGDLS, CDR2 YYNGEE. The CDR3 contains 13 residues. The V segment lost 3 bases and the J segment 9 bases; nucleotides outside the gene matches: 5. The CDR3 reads CASSAGQGGIQYF. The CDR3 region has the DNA TGTGCCAGCAGCGCCGGACAGGGAGGCATTCAGTACTTC.

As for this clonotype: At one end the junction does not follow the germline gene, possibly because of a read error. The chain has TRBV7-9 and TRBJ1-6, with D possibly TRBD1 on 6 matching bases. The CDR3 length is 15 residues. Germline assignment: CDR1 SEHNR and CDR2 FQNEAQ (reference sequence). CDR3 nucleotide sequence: TGTGCCAACAGCCCCCCCGGGGGGGCGAATTCACCCCTCCACTTT. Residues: CANSPPGGANSPLHF.

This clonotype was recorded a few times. The CDR3 loop is CATSRDDLGAAKNIQYF. CDR3 sequence (DNA): TGTGCCACCAGCAGAGATGATCTGGGGGCGGCCAAAAACATTCAGTACTTC. This chain connects TRBV15 to TRBJ2-4; TRBD1 might be the D (6 bases). The V gene lost 0 bases and the J gene lost 1 base, with 13 bases spanning the gap. The CDR3 contains 17 residues. Per germline, CDR1 LNHNV and CDR2 YYDKDF (reference sequence).

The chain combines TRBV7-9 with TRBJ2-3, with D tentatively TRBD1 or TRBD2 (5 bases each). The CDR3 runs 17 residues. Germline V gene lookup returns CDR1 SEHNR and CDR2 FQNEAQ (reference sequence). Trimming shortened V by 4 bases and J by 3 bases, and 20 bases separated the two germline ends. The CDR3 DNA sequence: TGTGCCAGCAGCTCCCTCCGGGGCAGGGAAAGGACAGATACGCAGTATTTT. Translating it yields CASSSLRGRERTDTQYF.

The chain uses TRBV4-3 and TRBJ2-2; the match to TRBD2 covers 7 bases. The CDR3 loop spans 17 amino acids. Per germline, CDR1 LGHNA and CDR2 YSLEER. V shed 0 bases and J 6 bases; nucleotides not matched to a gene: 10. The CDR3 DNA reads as TGCGCCAGCAGCCAAGATCTTTCGAGACTAGCTCCCGGGGAGCTGTTTTTT. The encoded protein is CASSQDLSRLAPGELFF.

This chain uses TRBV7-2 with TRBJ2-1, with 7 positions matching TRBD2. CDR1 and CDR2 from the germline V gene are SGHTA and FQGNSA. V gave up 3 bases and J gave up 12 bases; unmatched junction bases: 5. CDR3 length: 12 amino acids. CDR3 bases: TGTGCCAGCAGCTTGGGGGGGAGGTGGCAGTTCTTC. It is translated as CASSLGGRWQFF.

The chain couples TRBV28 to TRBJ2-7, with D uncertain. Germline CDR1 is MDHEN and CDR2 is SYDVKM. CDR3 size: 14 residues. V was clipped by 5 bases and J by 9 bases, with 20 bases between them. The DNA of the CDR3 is TGTGCCAGCAGTGCCCCCGGTACCGGAGATACGCAGTACTTC. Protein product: CASSAPGTGDTQYF.

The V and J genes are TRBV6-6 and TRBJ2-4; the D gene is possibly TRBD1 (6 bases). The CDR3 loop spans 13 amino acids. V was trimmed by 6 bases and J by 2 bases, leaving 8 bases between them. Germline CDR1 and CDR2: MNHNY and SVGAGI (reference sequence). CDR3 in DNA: TGTGCCAGCAGCCGGGACACCAAAAACATTCAGTACTTC. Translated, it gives CASSRDTKNIQYF.

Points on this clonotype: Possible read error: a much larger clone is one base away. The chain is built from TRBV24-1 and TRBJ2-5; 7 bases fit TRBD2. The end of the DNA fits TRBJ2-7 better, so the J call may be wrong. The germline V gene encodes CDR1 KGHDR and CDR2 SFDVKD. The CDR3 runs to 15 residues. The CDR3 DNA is TGTGCCACCAGTGATACCGGGGGGTTGTCCTCCGAGCAGTACTTC. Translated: CATSDTGGLSSEQYF.

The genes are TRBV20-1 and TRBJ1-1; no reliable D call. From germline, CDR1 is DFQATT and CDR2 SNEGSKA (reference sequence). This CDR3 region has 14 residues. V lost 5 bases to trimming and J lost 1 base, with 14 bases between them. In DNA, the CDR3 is TGCAGTGCTCCCCCGCGCAGTACGAACACTGAAGCTTTCTTT. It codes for CSAPPRSTNTEAFF.

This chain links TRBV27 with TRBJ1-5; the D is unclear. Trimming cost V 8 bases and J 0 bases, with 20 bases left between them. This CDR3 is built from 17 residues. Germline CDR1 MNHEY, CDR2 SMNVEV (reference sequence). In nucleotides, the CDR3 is TGTGCCAGCTCAACTTCCGGGTCCTGGTCTAGCAATCAGCCCCAGCATTTT. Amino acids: CASSTSGSWSSNQPQHF.

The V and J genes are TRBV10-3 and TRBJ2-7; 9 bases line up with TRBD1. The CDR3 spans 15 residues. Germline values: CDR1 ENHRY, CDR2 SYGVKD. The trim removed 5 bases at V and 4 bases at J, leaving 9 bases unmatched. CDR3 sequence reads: CAISFTGGAGYEQYF. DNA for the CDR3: TGTGCCATCAGTTTCACAGGGGGCGCGGGGTACGAGCAGTACTTC.

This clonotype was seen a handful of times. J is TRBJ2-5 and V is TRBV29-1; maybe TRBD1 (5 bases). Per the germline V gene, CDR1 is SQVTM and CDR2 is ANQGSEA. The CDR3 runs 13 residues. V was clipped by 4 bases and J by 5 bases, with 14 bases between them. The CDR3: CSVVVQGWETQYF. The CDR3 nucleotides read TGCAGCGTTGTCGTCCAGGGCTGGGAGACCCAGTACTTC.

CDR3 sequence reads: CASSRAGGGYTEAFF. In DNA, the CDR3 is TGTGCCAGCAGCCGCGCTGGTGGGGGATACACTGAAGCTTTCTTT. The J gene is TRBJ1-1, the V gene TRBV6-5; TRBD1 is a possible D gene (5 bases). V lost 6 bases and J 3 bases, leaving 17 bases between the germline ends. The CDR3 sequence is 15 residues long. Per germline, CDR1 MNHEY and CDR2 SVGAGI.

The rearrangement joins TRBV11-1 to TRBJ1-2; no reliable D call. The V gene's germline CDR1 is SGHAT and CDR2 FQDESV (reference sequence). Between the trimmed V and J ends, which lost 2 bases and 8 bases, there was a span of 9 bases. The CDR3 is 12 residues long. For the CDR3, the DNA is TGTGCCAGCAGCTTAAACGGAGGCGGCTACACCTTC. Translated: CASSLNGGGYTF.

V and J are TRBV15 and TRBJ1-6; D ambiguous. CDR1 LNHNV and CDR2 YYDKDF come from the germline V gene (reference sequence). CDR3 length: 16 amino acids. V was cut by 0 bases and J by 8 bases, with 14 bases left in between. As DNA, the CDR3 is TGTGCCACCAGCAGAGATAGCGGCCACCCGGATTCACCCCTCCACTTT. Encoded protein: CATSRDSGHPDSPLHF.